This record covers a single TCR beta chain. This clonotype was observed at least ten times. The antigen it recognizes is unknown. No base qualities exist here, and no much larger clone lies one base off it. The data originate from a study of T cells after yellow fever vaccination (dated by TCRdb to between 2019 and 2020). Study-wide context: The SMART-Seq v4 Ultra Low Input RNA kit was used to prepare libraries from fractions with low cell numbers. Two healthy male donors, one aged 18 to 29 and one aged 30 to 40 years, were included in the cohort. Blood samples were taken at several timepoints before and after primary and secondary immunization, and bulk PBMC replicates and cell subsets were isolated. To follow T-cell clones before and after both primary and booster YFV17D yellow fever vaccination, bulk TCR alpha and beta repertoires underwent longitudinal sequencing. General findings and caveats noted by the study authors: A small share of clonotypes was detected in both CD4 and CD8 compartments, with the overlap likely arising from convergent recombination. The secondary T-cell response was found to be weaker but faster than the primary response, with a peak reached on day 5 rather than on day 15. After the booster, most of the clones that had expanded following primary vaccination were detected again (roughly 96% of CD4 and 85% to 90% of CD8), which suggests that memory was broadly maintained. The study included only a couple of donors, which limits how far the findings can be generalized. Computational filtering was required because FACS-sorted repertoires could contain abundant contaminating clonotypes from the bulk population.

Synthesis of TCR cDNA relied on 5'RACE template switching, a step that introduced a universal primer site along with unique molecular identifiers. cDNA synthesis was primed from both the TCR alpha and TCR beta constant segments. Libraries were amplified in two PCR steps, with sample barcodes and sequencing adapters added in the second step. Libraries were sequenced on Illumina HiSeq 2500 (2x100 bp) or NovaSeq (2x150 bp). In the original analysis: Reads were demultiplexed and collapsed into UMI consensus sequences with MIGEC, and V(D)J alignment was performed with MiXCR. Using edgeR on replicate PBMC samples, clonotypes were called vaccine-responding if FDR was below 0.01 and the log2 fold change was above 5 up to day 15. CD4 or CD8 identity was assigned to each bulk clonotype according to whether the clonotype was present at higher abundance in the sequenced CD4 repertoire or the sequenced CD8 repertoire. The raw public reads went through TCRdb reprocessing: fastp at Q25, MiXCR clone calling, in-frame beta chains kept. Every CDR3 protein is listed once, alongside the most common genes and DNA of its rows. What appears here as the V and J calls and clone size reflects TCRdb's work, not the paper's. Recorded for this sample are roughly 68,000 distinct CDR3 sequences; less than 8.5% of them occurred a single time. Together, the top ten hold about 39% of the sample.

The CDR3 covers 16 residues, taking in both the cysteine and the phenylalanine. Here the CDR3 DNA is all that survives: 48 bases in frame from base 1. Sequences MNHNS (CDR1) and SASEGT (CDR2) are obtained from the germline V gene. The germline V end is reduced by 5 bases and the J end by 6 bases; junction bases left unmatched: 10. The treatment or condition label of this sample denotes: live attenuated yellow fever vaccine strain. A standard Ficoll-Paque protocol was used to isolate PBMCs from peripheral blood. CD4 and CD8 T-cell fractions were isolated with Dynabeads CD4 and CD8 positive selection kits. TriZol was used to extract RNA from bulk PBMCs, from CD4 and CD8 fractions, and from dextramer-positive and dextramer-negative fractions.

The chain couples TRBV6-1 to TRBJ2-3; 11 junctional bases match TRBD2. Sequencing was performed on CD8+ T cells sorted from PBMCs, taken around 45 days after the first yellow fever vaccination. This TCR derives from a young man who received the YFV17D yellow fever vaccine. The CDR3 corresponds to CASSQLISGGADTQYF. The DNA sequence is as follows: TGTGCCAGCAGTCAACTCATTAGCGGGGGGGCCGATACGCAGTATTTT.